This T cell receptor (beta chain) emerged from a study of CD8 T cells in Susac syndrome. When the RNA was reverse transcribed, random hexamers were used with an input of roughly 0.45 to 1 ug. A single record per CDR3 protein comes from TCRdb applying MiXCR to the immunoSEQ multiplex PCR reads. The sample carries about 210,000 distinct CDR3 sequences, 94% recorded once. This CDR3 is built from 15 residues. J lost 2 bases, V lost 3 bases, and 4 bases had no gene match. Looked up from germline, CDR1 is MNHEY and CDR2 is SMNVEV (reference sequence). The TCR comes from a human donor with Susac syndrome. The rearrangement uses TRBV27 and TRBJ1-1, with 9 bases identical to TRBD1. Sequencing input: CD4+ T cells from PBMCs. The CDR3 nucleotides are TGTGCCAGCAGTTTCGGGACAGGGATCAACACTGAAGCTTTCTTT. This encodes CASSFGTGINTEAFF.